The 19 T cell receptor beta chains presented below share a single source sample, sequenced in a study of blood T cell repertoires in COVID-19. This table comes from immunoSEQ multiplex PCR, and its TCRdb copy is limited to in-frame clones, with some not included. Counted here are approximately 90,000 clones, more than 80% occurring once; the ten biggest clones make up roughly 19%. The specimen was peripheral blood. These receptors originate from a woman older than 75 with acute or convalescent COVID-19.

CDR3 in amino acids: CASSPGQTPYSNQPQHF. CDR3 sequence (DNA): TGTGCCAGCAGCCCTGGACAGACACCTTATAGCAATCAGCCCCAGCATTTT. The gene calls are TRBV3-1 (or the pseudogene TRBV3-2) and TRBJ1-5; perhaps TRBD1 as D (6 bases). Trimming pared 4 bases from V and 0 bases from J, leaving 16 bases between. The CDR3 is 17 amino acids. Germline-derived CDR1 and CDR2 are LGHDT and YNNKEL (reference sequence).

J is TRBJ1-1 and V is TRBV19, with D tentatively TRBD1 (6 bases). This CDR3 is built from 14 residues. Germline V gene data show CDR1 as LNHDA and CDR2 as SQIVND (reference sequence). The germline V and J ends were trimmed by 4 bases and 7 bases, with 16 bases remaining between them. The CDR3 coding sequence is TGTGCCAGTAGTACTTTGGGGGGGGCTGGTGAAGCTTTCTTT. Protein sequence: CASSTLGGAGEAFF.

V and J are TRBV5-6 and TRBJ2-5; 9 nucleotides agree with TRBD1. In germline, CDR1 is SGHDT, CDR2 YYEEEE. J gave up 4 bases and V 4 bases, and 5 bases lay outside the gene matches. The CDR3 consists of 14 residues. The CDR3 is CASSPTGGRETQYF. For the CDR3, the DNA is TGTGCCAGCAGCCCCACAGGGGGCCGAGAGACCCAGTACTTC.

This clone was found a few times. The chain recombines TRBV7-2 with TRBJ2-7, with D perhaps matching TRBD2 (5 bases). There are 13 residues in the CDR3. CDR1 is SGHTA, CDR2 FQGNSA, per germline. V lost 0 bases, J lost 4 bases, and 7 bases lay in between. The CDR3 spells CASSLADWYEQYF. In DNA, the CDR3 is TGTGCCAGCAGCTTAGCGGACTGGTACGAGCAGTACTTC.

The V gene is TRBV6-6, the J gene TRBJ2-5; D is undetermined. The CDR3 runs 14 residues. V was pared by 6 bases and J by 2 bases, with 13 bases between. The germline gives CDR1 MNHNY, CDR2 SVGAGI (reference sequence). The chain's CDR3 is CASSQRSIQETQYF. CDR3 DNA sequence: TGTGCCAGCAGCCAACGTAGCATTCAAGAGACCCAGTACTTC.

CDR3 sequence: CASSTEGAQETQYF. The CDR3 nucleotides are TGTGCCAGCAGCACCGAGGGGGCCCAAGAGACCCAGTACTTC. V gene TRBV5-5 combines with J gene TRBJ2-5; the match to TRBD1 covers 7 bases. Germline-derived CDR1 and CDR2 are SGHKS and YYEKEE (reference sequence). The ends lost 4 bases at V and 1 base at J; junction bases unmatched: 4. The CDR3 runs 14 residues. The variable domain in full, with the rest retrieved from reference TRBV5-5 and TRBJ2-5, is DAGVTQSPTHLIKTRGQQVTLRCSPISGHKSVSWYQQVLGQGPQFIFQYYEKEERGRGNFPDRFSARQFPNYSSELNVNALLLGDSALYLCASSTEGAQETQYFGPGTRLLVL.

The chain couples TRBV9 to TRBJ1-2, with D tentatively TRBD1 (5 bases). Germline V gene lookup returns CDR1 SGDLS and CDR2 YYNGEE. Between the trimmed V and J ends, which lost 0 bases and 2 bases, there was a span of 26 bases. CDR3 length: 20 residues. This chain's CDR3 is CASSVVLSPPDKLENYGYTF. Written as DNA, the CDR3 is TGTGCCAGCAGCGTAGTGCTGTCCCCCCCGGACAAACTCGAGAACTATGGCTACACCTTC.

V and J are TRBV10-3 and TRBJ1-2, with TRBD1 identical over 9 bases. Per germline, CDR1 ENHRY and CDR2 SYGVKD. The CDR3 loop spans 14 amino acids. V was clipped by 5 bases and J by 6 bases; unmatched bases: 7. The CDR3 loop reads CAISSTGGGDGYTF. CDR3 nucleotide sequence: TGTGCCATCAGTTCCACAGGGGGCGGCGATGGCTACACCTTC.

The V and J genes are TRBV7-8 and TRBJ2-1, with TRBD2 matching 16 bases. Trimming cost V 5 bases and J 2 bases; bases outside gene matches: 6. The CDR3 sequence is 18 residues long. Germline lookup yields CDR1 SGHVS and CDR2 FQNEAQ. In nucleotides, the CDR3 is TGTGCCAGCAGCGCCGGGACTAGCGGGAGGGCGGCCTACAATGAGCAGTTCTTC. Protein product: CASSAGTSGRAAYNEQFF.

This chain joins TRBV28 and TRBJ2-7; TRBD2 might be the D (6 bases). Per the germline V gene, CDR1 is MDHEN and CDR2 is SYDVKM. This CDR3 has 14 amino acids. Trimming shortened V by 4 bases and J by 6 bases, and 16 bases separated the two germline ends. The CDR3 region has the DNA TGTGCCAGCAGTTCACATGGGACCGGGGGCGAGCAGTACTTC. Translation gives CASSSHGTGGEQYF.

The rearrangement joins TRBV5-4 to TRBJ2-2; tentative D call: TRBD2 (6 bases). Germline V gene sequence: CDR1 SGHNT, CDR2 YYREEE (reference sequence). The CDR3 loop spans 17 amino acids. Trimming took 0 bases from V and 2 from J, leaving 14 bases between them. CDR3 nucleotides: TGTGCCAGCAGCTTGGGCGGGGTAGCGACCAACACCGGGGAGCTGTTTTTT. Its translation is CASSLGGVATNTGELFF.

The CDR3 spells CASSPRSTYNEQFF. CDR3 in DNA: TGTGCCAGCAGCCCCCGGTCCACCTACAATGAGCAGTTCTTC. The V and J genes are TRBV9 and TRBJ2-1, with no clear D. The CDR3 is 14 amino acids. Germline V CDR1 and CDR2: SGDLS, YYNGEE. V was trimmed by 4 bases and J by 2 bases, leaving 10 bases between them.

This clone was picked up one time. The CDR3 here is CASGLDRQGAHAGELFF. The CDR3 DNA is TGTGCTAGTGGTTTGGACCGGCAGGGGGCGCATGCCGGGGAGCTGTTTTTT. The chain links TRBV12-5 to TRBJ2-2, with 8 bases matching TRBD1. This CDR3 comprises 17 residues. Germline values: CDR1 LGHNT, CDR2 FRNRAP. J was trimmed by 6 bases and V by 1 base; bases with no gene match: 10. Based on the CDR3 plus reference TRBV12-5 and TRBJ2-2, the full variable domain is DARVTQTPRHKVTEMGQEVTMRCQPILGHNTVFWYRQTMMQGLELLAYFRNRAPLDDSGMPKDRFSAEMPDATLATLKIQPSEPRDSAVYFCASGLDRQGAHAGELFFGEGSRLTVL.

The V and J genes are TRBV4-1 and TRBJ2-3, with 7 bases identical to TRBD2. Germline V gene data show CDR1 as MGHRA and CDR2 as YSYEKL. Germline trimming cut 4 bases from V and 0 bases from J; bases unmatched to any gene: 7. This CDR3 comprises 16 residues. The CDR3 spells CASSPGGVGSTDTQYF. DNA for the CDR3: TGCGCCAGCAGCCCTGGGGGGGTAGGGAGCACAGATACGCAGTATTTT.

The chain couples TRBV7-2 to TRBJ2-3, with TRBD2 identical over 11 bases. J gave up 5 bases and V 4 bases, and 2 bases lay outside the gene matches. Looked up from germline, CDR1 is SGHTA and CDR2 is FQGNSA. The CDR3 spans 14 residues. CDR3 amino acids: CASSSGLAGDTQYF. CDR3 bases: TGTGCCAGCAGCTCCGGACTAGCGGGAGATACGCAGTATTTT.

The J gene is TRBJ1-1, the V gene TRBV3-1 (or the pseudogene TRBV3-2), with D uncertain. Trimming removed 6 bases at V and 8 bases at J, with 13 bases between. Germline assignment: CDR1 LGHDT and CDR2 YNNKEL (reference sequence). This CDR3 region has 12 residues. The CDR3 DNA reads as TGTGCCAGCAGACCAGGAATTGGGGAAGCTTTCTTT. It specifies CASRPGIGEAFF.

V usage is TRBV7-9 and J usage is TRBJ2-2, with D possibly TRBD2 on 6 matching bases. The CDR3 extends over 16 amino acids. V was trimmed by 6 bases and J by 4 bases, leaving 18 bases between them. Germline loops: CDR1 SEHNR, CDR2 FQNEAQ (reference sequence). The CDR3 DNA reads as TGTGCCAGCAGTCCACGGCGGGAAGGTGTCACCGGGGAGCTGTTTTTT. The encoded protein is CASSPRREGVTGELFF.

This chain joins TRBV7-3 and TRBJ2-2, with D possibly being TRBD1 (6 bases). V gave up 3 bases and J gave up 3 bases, with 8 bases separating them. CDR3 length equals 14 residues. Germline CDR1 and CDR2: SGHTA and FQGTGA. DNA for the CDR3: TGTGCCAGCAGCTTGAACAGGGACACCGGGGAGCTGTTTTTT. It codes for CASSLNRDTGELFF.

This clone was counted between two and nine times. V gene TRBV10-1 combines with J gene TRBJ1-3, with no clear D. The V end lost 6 bases, the J end lost 0 bases, and 3 bases lay between the germline ends. Germline assignment: CDR1 WNHNN and CDR2 SYGVQD (reference sequence). The CDR3 length is 12 residues. The CDR3 coding sequence is TGCGCCAGCAGCCACTCTGGAAACACCATATATTTT. This codes for CASSHSGNTIYF.